Listed here are 30 T cell receptor beta chains from one sample, sequenced in a study of post-analysis software for immune sequencing data. Their antigen targets remain unknown. General study points: Higher frequency in patients than in controls was seen for roughly five TRBV segments, with TRBV5-6, TRBV5-1 and TRBV20-1 among them.

Unique molecular identifiers featured in each of the TCR beta cDNA libraries. MiXCR, applied by TCRdb to the PCR reads, yields one record per CDR3 protein. The table includes around 500,000 distinct CDR3 sequences, 34% detected once. The sequenced material came from blood. The receptors were gathered from a girl aged 2-17 years with multiple sclerosis.

The rearrangement links TRBV5-5 to TRBJ1-2, with 9 nucleotides matching TRBD1. Germline V gives CDR1 SGHKS, CDR2 YYEKEE (reference sequence). CDR3 length equals 18 residues. The V gene end was trimmed by 0 bases and the J gene end by 1 base; junction bases not matched to a gene: 10. The CDR3 region has the DNA TGTGCCAGCAGCTTGGAGCGGGACAGGGCTCCCCGTAACTATGGCTACACCTTC. Amino acids: CASSLERDRAPRNYGYTF.

This chain uses TRBV6-5 with TRBJ1-2; tentative D call: TRBD1 (5 bases). The CDR3 is 16 residues long. CDR1 and CDR2 from the germline V gene are MNHEY and SVGAGI. Trimming removed 5 bases from V and 8 bases from J, with 24 bases in between. CDR3 DNA sequence: TGTGCCAGCAGTCGACTGGGGGGACGGGACTATGGAGGCTACACCTTC. It codes for CASSRLGGRDYGGYTF.

The rearrangement links TRBV3-1 to TRBJ1-1; D possibly corresponds to TRBD1 (5 bases). CDR1 LGHDT and CDR2 YNNKEL come from the germline V gene (reference sequence). This CDR3 spans 12 amino acids. V gave up 4 bases and J gave up 8 bases, with 11 bases separating them. The CDR3 region has the DNA TGTGCCAGCAGCCTAAGGGACCTGGAAGCTTTCTTT. Its protein is CASSLRDLEAFF.

This clonotype was seen only once. The junction and the germline gene differ at one end; a read error may be behind it. The J gene is TRBJ2-5, the V gene TRBV14, with 8 bases lining up with TRBD2. The germline gives CDR1 SGHDN, CDR2 FVKESK. The CDR3 loop spans 15 amino acids. CDR3 DNA: TGTGCCAGCAGCCCGGGGACTAGACGGCAAGGGACCCAGTACTTC. Translation gives CASSPGTRRQGTQYF.

Written as DNA, the CDR3 is TGCAGTGCTAGAGGAAGGGACAGATCTCAGCCCCAGCATTTT. It is translated as CSARGRDRSQPQHF. This sequence joins TRBV20-1 and TRBJ1-5; 7 bases agree with TRBD1. V gave up 1 base and J gave up 6 bases; unmatched junction bases: 6. The CDR3 sequence is 14 residues long. In germline, CDR1 is DFQATT, CDR2 SNEGSKA (reference sequence).

The V call is TRBV20-1, the J call TRBJ1-5, with D tentatively TRBD1 (6 bases). The V end was cut by 5 bases, the J end by 3 bases, with 8 bases between. The CDR3 spans 12 residues. The germline gives CDR1 DFQATT, CDR2 SNEGSKA (reference sequence). CDR3 sequence (DNA): TGCAGTGCTGCAGGGGTCAATCAGCCCCAGCATTTT. Translation: CSAAGVNQPQHF.

The V call is TRBV10-3, the J call TRBJ2-5; tentative D call: TRBD2 (6 bases). CDR3 length equals 13 residues. Germline CDR1 and CDR2: ENHRY and SYGVKD. V was cut by 8 bases and J by 5 bases, with 15 bases left in between. CDR3 sequence reads: CAISQRVGETQYF. The CDR3 DNA reads as TGTGCCATCTCCCAGCGGGTGGGGGAGACCCAGTACTTC.

A remark on this clonotype: A read error is likely here: a far larger clone is one base away. The chain has TRBV11-2 and TRBJ2-7, with no clear D. CDR3 length equals 11 residues. Trimming removed 7 bases from V and 3 bases from J, with 7 bases in between. The germline gives CDR1 SGHAT, CDR2 FQNNGV. This chain's CDR3 is CASTLDYEQYF. CDR3 DNA sequence: TGTGCCAGCACCTTGGACTACGAGCAGTACTTC.

The chain has TRBV12-3 or TRBV12-4 and TRBJ2-1; D not certain. This CDR3 has 15 residues. V lost 7 bases and J lost 4, with 17 bases in between. CDR3 loop: CASTLSGEGYNEQFF. In nucleotides, the CDR3 is TGTGCCAGCACCCTAAGTGGGGAAGGGTACAATGAGCAGTTCTTC.

This clonotype appeared a few times. The chain is built from TRBV7-2 and TRBJ1-2; no firm D call. This CDR3 spans 13 amino acids. Looked up from germline, CDR1 is SGHTA and CDR2 is FQGNSA. V lost 1 base, J lost 4 bases, and 7 bases lay in between. Written as DNA, the CDR3 is TGTGCCAGCAGCTTAGACGGGCGCTATGGCTACACCTTC. Translated, it gives CASSLDGRYGYTF.

The chain carries TRBV29-1 and TRBJ1-1; D ambiguous. Trimming shortened V by 4 bases and J by 6 bases, and 9 bases separated the two germline ends. Germline V CDR1 and CDR2: SQVTM, ANQGSEA. This CDR3 is built from 11 residues. The CDR3 loop is CSVGAAAEAFF. The CDR3 bases are TGCAGCGTTGGGGCAGCAGCTGAAGCTTTCTTT. Filled out from reference TRBV29-1 and TRBJ1-1, the complete variable domain reads SAVISQKPSRDICQRGTSLTIQCQVDSQVTMMFWYRQQPGQSLTLIATANQGSEATYESGFVIDKFPISRPNLTFSTLTVSNMSPEDSSIYLCSVGAAAEAFFGQGTRLTVV.

V gene TRBV7-2 combines with J gene TRBJ1-5, with 10 nucleotides matching TRBD1. The length of the CDR3 is 15 residues. The J segment lost 4 bases and the V segment lost 4 bases, leaving 4 bases of the junction unmatched. CDR1 and CDR2 (germline): SGHTA, FQGNSA. The CDR3 region is CASSYRTGGNQPQHF. The CDR3, as DNA: TGTGCCAGCAGCTACAGGACAGGGGGGAATCAGCCCCAGCATTTT.

CDR3 sequence: CASPPPGRGMTEQYF. In nucleotides, the CDR3 is TGCGCCAGCCCTCCCCCGGGTCGGGGAATGACCGAGCAGTACTTC. V usage is TRBV5-1 and J usage is TRBJ2-7, with TRBD2 as a possible D gene (5 bases). Germline V CDR1 and CDR2: SGHRS, YFSETQ. This CDR3 has 15 amino acids. V lost 7 bases and J 6 bases, leaving 23 bases between the germline ends.

This clonotype showed up just a few times. The chain uses TRBV20-1 and TRBJ2-7, with 7 nucleotides matching TRBD1. Losses at the gene ends were 3 bases for V and 3 bases for J; bases not matched to a gene: 2. CDR1 is DFQATT, CDR2 SNEGSKA, per germline (reference sequence). This CDR3 region has 12 residues. CDR3 protein: CSASDRVYEQYF. In DNA form, the CDR3 reads TGCAGTGCTAGTGACAGGGTCTACGAGCAGTACTTC.

This clonotype was found once. The rearrangement joins TRBV7-8 to TRBJ1-2; unclear D gene. Germline CDR1 and CDR2: SGHVS and FQNEAQ. CDR3 length: 14 amino acids. V was trimmed by 5 bases and J by 4 bases, leaving 14 bases between them. CDR3 region: CASSDQSVFYGYTF. CDR3 DNA: TGTGCCAGCAGCGACCAAAGCGTTTTCTATGGCTACACCTTC.

The chain recombines TRBV12-3 or TRBV12-4 with TRBJ2-5; 7 bases agree with TRBD2. The J segment lost 1 base and the V segment lost 8 bases, leaving 7 bases of the junction unmatched. The length of the CDR3 is 14 residues. The CDR3: CASAAGGSQETQYF. For the CDR3, the DNA is TGTGCCAGCGCAGCCGGGGGGAGCCAAGAGACCCAGTACTTC.

The chain joins TRBV6-5 to TRBJ2-5; 13 bases fit TRBD2. From germline, CDR1 is MNHEY and CDR2 SVGAGI. The CDR3 length is 16 residues. Trimming took 6 bases from V and 11 from J; bases not matched to a gene: 15. For the CDR3, the DNA is TGTGCCAGCAGCCGGCTTACTAGCGGGGGGGGTAATGAGCAGTACTTC. It is translated as CASSRLTSGGGNEQYF.

This chain links TRBV12-3 or TRBV12-4 with TRBJ2-5, with D unclear. CDR3 length: 15 amino acids. Trimming took off 5 bases at V and 1 base at J, with 14 bases between the two ends. The CDR3 bases are TGTGCCAGCAGTCCGCCGGACGCGATCCAAGAGACCCAGTACTTC. This sequence encodes CASSPPDAIQETQYF.

This clonotype was seen a handful of times. This chain connects TRBV20-1 to TRBJ1-5; D is unclear. The CDR3 length is 15 residues. Trimming pared 5 bases from V and 0 bases from J, leaving 14 bases between. The germline CDR1 and CDR2 sequences are DFQATT and SNEGSKA (reference sequence). DNA for the CDR3: TGCAGTGCTGACACTTGGGGAAATAGCAATCAGCCCCAGCATTTT. This encodes CSADTWGNSNQPQHF.

The rearrangement uses TRBV20-1 and TRBJ2-1, with TRBD1 matching over 7 bases. The CDR3 spans 14 residues. Germline-derived CDR1 and CDR2 are DFQATT and SNEGSKA (reference sequence). Trimming removed 6 bases from V and 6 bases from J; junction bases left unmatched: 11. The CDR3 loop is CSAPFSTGTNEQFF. The CDR3 DNA reads TGCAGTGCCCCCTTTTCGACAGGGACCAATGAGCAGTTCTTC.

Points on this clonotype: This may arise from a read error, as a much more abundant clone is one base away. The V call is TRBV6-1, the J call TRBJ2-5; 7 bases are shared with TRBD1. The V and J ends lost 4 bases and 1 base, in that order; junction bases with no gene match: 6. This CDR3 spans 15 amino acids. Per the germline V gene, CDR1 is MNHNS and CDR2 is SASEGT. CDR3 nucleotides: TGTGCCAGCAGTGTCTCCGGGACAGTCCAAGAGACCCAGTACTTC. Amino acids: CASSVSGTVQETQYF.

The chain uses TRBV20-1 and TRBJ2-5, with TRBD2 identical over 7 bases. The CDR3 is made up of 16 amino acids. Per the germline V gene, CDR1 is DFQATT and CDR2 is SNEGSKA (reference sequence). Trimming removed 6 bases from V and 0 bases from J; junction bases left unmatched: 13. The CDR3 sequence is CSASGAGSGYQETQYF. The CDR3 bases are TGCAGTGCGAGCGGTGCCGGTAGCGGGTACCAAGAGACCCAGTACTTC.

The gene calls are TRBV2 and TRBJ2-2; no clear D. CDR3 length: 15 residues. Germline V lookup: CDR1 SNHLY, CDR2 FYNNEI. The V and J ends lost 6 bases and 5 bases respectively, with 16 bases between them. CDR3 amino acids: CASSVGRLVTGELFF. CDR3 DNA sequence: TGTGCCAGCAGCGTGGGCCGCCTGGTGACCGGGGAGCTGTTTTTT.

This clonotype occurred once. The V call is TRBV12-5, the J call TRBJ2-5; D gene unclear. Judging by the DNA end, TRBJ2-1 fits better; the J call may be wrong. Germline CDR1 reads LGHNT; CDR2 reads FRNRAP. The CDR3 loop spans 16 amino acids. In nucleotides, the CDR3 is TGTGCTAGTGCCCCAAATCGAGGAGTGTACCAAGAGACCCAGTTCTTC. Translation: CASAPNRGVYQETQFF.

The chain uses TRBV3-1 and TRBJ1-2, with D possibly matching TRBD1 (5 bases). V lost 2 bases and J lost 0, with 7 bases in between. This CDR3 comprises 14 residues. The V gene's germline CDR1 is LGHDT and CDR2 YNNKEL (reference sequence). The chain's CDR3 is CASSQQGSNYGYTF. The CDR3 DNA reads as TGTGCCAGCAGCCAACAGGGTTCTAACTATGGCTACACCTTC.

This clonotype was counted between two and nine times. The chain has TRBV4-1 and TRBJ1-2, with D possibly matching TRBD1 (6 bases). Germline V lookup: CDR1 MGHRA, CDR2 YSYEKL. The CDR3 sequence is 17 residues long. With 1 base removed from V and 4 bases from J, the gap between germline ends came to 19 bases. The CDR3 protein is CASSQVSQGTNLYGYTF. CDR3 in DNA: TGCGCCAGCAGCCAAGTCTCACAGGGCACGAACCTCTATGGCTACACCTTC.

This clonotype was observed a handful of times. The chain recombines TRBV15 with TRBJ2-5; no reliable D call. The V end lost 0 bases, the J end lost 1 base, and 12 bases lay between the germline ends. In germline, CDR1 is LNHNV, CDR2 YYDKDF (reference sequence). The CDR3 sequence is 16 residues long. CDR3 residues: CATSREGGRIQETQYF. The CDR3 nucleotides read TGTGCCACCAGCAGAGAGGGTGGACGGATCCAAGAGACCCAGTACTTC. The variable domain in full, completed from reference TRBV15 and TRBJ2-5, reads DAMVIQNPRYQVTQFGKPVTLSCSQTLNHNVMYWYQQKSSQAPKLLFHYYDKDFNNEADTPDNFQSRRPNTSFCFLDIRSPGLGDTAMYLCATSREGGRIQETQYFGPGTRLLVL.

This chain uses TRBV5-8 with TRBJ1-3; D is uncertain. V was pared by 2 bases and J by 0 bases, with 9 bases between. Germline V gene sequence: CDR1 SGHTS, CDR2 YDEGEE. The length of the CDR3 is 15 residues. The CDR3 region is CASSLNTNSGNTIYF. CDR3 DNA sequence: TGTGCCAGCAGCTTAAACACCAACTCTGGAAACACCATATATTTT.

The chain links TRBV20-1 to TRBJ2-3, with 10 bases matching TRBD2. Germline CDR1 and CDR2: DFQATT and SNEGSKA (reference sequence). After removal of 1 base from V and 3 bases from J, the junction contained 10 bases not matched to a gene. The CDR3 covers 17 residues. CDR3: CSARVSSGGLGTDTQYF. Here the CDR3 DNA reads TGCAGTGCTAGAGTTAGTAGCGGGGGGTTAGGAACAGATACGCAGTATTTT.

The gene calls are TRBV4-2 and TRBJ2-5; tentatively, D is TRBD2 (6 bases). This CDR3 region has 13 residues. V lost 3 bases and J 11 bases, leaving 16 bases between the germline ends. Germline V gene lookup returns CDR1 LGHNA and CDR2 YNFKEQ. CDR3 coding DNA: TGTGCCAGCAGCCACCTAGCGTACTATGAGCAGTACTTC. It is translated as CASSHLAYYEQYF.